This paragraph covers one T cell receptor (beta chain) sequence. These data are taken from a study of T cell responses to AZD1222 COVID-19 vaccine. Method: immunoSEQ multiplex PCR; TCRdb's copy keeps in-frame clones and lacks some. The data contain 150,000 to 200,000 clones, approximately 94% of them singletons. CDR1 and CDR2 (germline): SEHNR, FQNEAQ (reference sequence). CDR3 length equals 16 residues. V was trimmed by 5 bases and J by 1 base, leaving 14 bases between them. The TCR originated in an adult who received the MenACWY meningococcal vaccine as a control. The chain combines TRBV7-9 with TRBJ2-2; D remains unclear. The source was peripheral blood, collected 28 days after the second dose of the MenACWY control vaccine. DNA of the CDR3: TGTGCCAGCAGCGCCCCAATCCACGGGAACACCGGGGAGCTGTTTTTT. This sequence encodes CASSAPIHGNTGELFF.